This T cell receptor beta chain was observed in a study of blood T cell repertoires in COVID-19 (dated by TCRdb to 2018 to 2021). Background for the entire study: Collaborator samples came from the United States, Italy and Spain and covered acute and convalescent phases of COVID-19. The material from the prospective study consisted of cDNA or gDNA derived from T cells, B-cell-depleted T cells, or PBMCs. The dataset comprised deeply sampled blood TCRbeta repertoires from subjects exposed to, actively infected with, or recovered from COVID-19. A freely available public database, intended as a resource for researchers studying the immune response to SARS-CoV-2, is where the repertoires were released. The samples were drawn from two sources: the first 160 participants of the ongoing ImmuneRACE study, and 1,000 to 1,500 subjects contributed by 6 global collaborators. The sample metadata nearly always contained a de-identified subject ID, COVID-19 status, age in years and sex. Where available, HLA class I and class II types were taken from metadata supplied by the sample provider and were not determined by assay-based typing.

Broad study findings and their caveats: How much clinical and demographic metadata was included differed by source and by participant, and the metadata was provided uncurated.

Turning to this clone: No antigen is known for it. Within one base of it there is no much larger clone, and no base qualities were kept. The sample holds other DNA sequences that translate to the same CDR3.

Collaborating institutions collected whole blood in K2EDTA tubes following their own protocols. For TCRbeta analysis, collaborators shipped samples in one of three forms: frozen whole blood, isolated PBMCs, or DNA extracted from either of those sample types. The immunoSEQ Assay, a bias-controlled multiplex PCR, was used to amplify TCRbeta CDR3 regions from genomic DNA. The paper's data handling went like this. The number of nucleated cells in each sample was estimated from the amplification of reference gene primers within the assay. To quantify the absolute abundance of each unique TCRbeta CDR3 rearrangement, sequence reads were collapsed and filtered. Productive Simpson clonality was computed per sample as the square root of Simpson's diversity index over productive rearrangements. The clones in this table, taken by TCRdb from immuneACCESS, are in-frame only. Not every clone is retained; where verified, under half of the shortfall comes from an unresolved V gene, and the cause of the rest is unknown. V and J calls and clone size are copied from that table; D and trimming were computed from the DNA. Here the sample has over 10,000 clones; roughly 78% occur a single time. Around a third of the sample is in the top ten clones.

For this chain, trimming is 1 base at the V end and 4 bases at the J end, and the number of junction bases without a gene match is 4. The CDR3, from cysteine to phenylalanine, totals 16 residues. Only CDR3 DNA is held: 48 bases, read in frame from base 1. CDR1 is given as LGHNA and CDR2 as YNFKEQ, both from the germline V gene. Sequencing was done on a sample of peripheral blood. The TCR sequence derives from a human donor in a cohort sampled during active COVID-19. This chain joins TRBV4-2 to TRBJ1-5; 10 middle bases align to TRBD1. The CDR3 is CASSQGGTGVNQPQHF. The nucleotide sequence reads as follows: TGTGCCAGCAGCCAAGGCGGGACAGGGGTGAATCAGCCCCAGCATTTT.